This TCR beta chain was obtained from a study of circulating CD8 cells and anti-PD-1 response in melanoma. Four subsets defined by PD-1 and/or TIGIT were sorted from live CD3+CD8+TCRalphabeta+ cells. TCR libraries were prepared from approximately 15 ng of total RNA with the QIAseq Immune Repertoire TCR panel. From the reads, TCRdb called clonotypes with MiXCR, one entry per CDR3 protein. The data contain about 1,600 distinct CDR3 sequences, approximately 8.8% of them singletons. This clonotype was counted a few times. Antigen: not known. This CDR3 comprises 15 residues. CDR1 is LNHDA, CDR2 SQIVND, per germline (reference sequence). Losses at the gene ends were 7 bases for V and 6 bases for J; bases not matched to a gene: 14. Points from the study as a whole: Diversity ranked highest in DNEG and lowest in TIGIT subsets.

This chain connects TRBV19 to TRBJ2-7; 8 nucleotides match TRBD1. This receptor was taken from a human donor with melanoma. This material consisted of CD8+ T cells from PBMCs, taken at baseline or after one month of anti-PD-1 therapy (not recorded which). The CDR3 DNA reads as TGTGCCAGTAACCTAGGACAGGGCTCGTTCAGCGAGCAGTACTTC. The encoded protein is CASNLGQGSFSEQYF.